This TCR beta chain was obtained from a study of shared clonotypes between healthy human individuals. Whole-study findings and limits: Large sequencing depth failed to make sorted-subset sequencing complete, rarefaction showed.

Some clones are missing from TCRdb's copy, which holds only in-frame ones; the method was immunoSEQ multiplex PCR. The table records over 2 million clones, roughly 92% of them present only once. Points on this clone: Its antigen remains unidentified. The identical CDR3 is also encoded by other nucleotide sequences in the sample.

The V gene's germline CDR1 is SGHTA and CDR2 FQGNSA. Trimming left V 4 bases short and J 0 bases short, with 7 bases between. The CDR3 contains 14 residues. Donors comprised healthy HIV-negative adults lacking recent acute infections or vaccinations. The sequence was collected from a young man in good health. Some clones in this sample may be carry-over from other donors' samples. Sequencing was done on a sample of naive CD4+ T cells from PBMCs. Documented subset: CD45RA+ positively selected. This sequence joins TRBV7-2 and TRBJ1-3, with D perhaps TRBD1 (5 bases). The CDR3 coding sequence is TGTGCCAGCAGCTCAGGGACCTCTGGAAACACCATATATTTT. Translated: CASSSGTSGNTIYF. Filled out from reference TRBV7-2 and TRBJ1-3, the complete variable domain reads GAGVSQSPSNKVTEKGKDVELRCDPISGHTALYWYRQSLGQGLEFLIYFQGNSAPDKSGLPSDRFSAERTGGSVSTLTIQRTQQEDSAVYLCASSSGTSGNTIYFGEGSWLTVV.